This passage covers 15 T cell receptor beta chains from one sample sequenced in a study of CD8 T cells in Susac syndrome. RNA totalling about 0.5 to 1 ug underwent reverse transcription with random hexamers. Each CDR3 protein gets one entry after TCRdb re-called the immunoSEQ multiplex PCR reads with MiXCR. Of over 100,000 distinct CDR3 sequences listed, 96% are singletons. Sequenced material: CD4+ T cells from PBMCs. The receptors derive from a human donor in good health.

The chain couples TRBV18 to TRBJ2-2; 9 bases are a match to TRBD1. Germline CDR1 KGHSH, CDR2 LQKENI. Losses at the gene ends were 2 bases for V and 7 bases for J; bases not matched to a gene: 2. The CDR3 is 14 residues long. CDR3 protein: CASSPGQGSGELFF. The CDR3 DNA sequence: TGTGCCAGCTCACCAGGACAGGGGAGCGGGGAGCTGTTTTTT.

The chain links TRBV20-1 to TRBJ2-2, with D possibly being TRBD2 (5 bases). Germline assignment: CDR1 DFQATT and CDR2 SNEGSKA (reference sequence). This CDR3 is 16 amino acids long. V gave up 3 bases and J gave up 4 bases, with 18 bases separating them. The chain's CDR3 is CSASVPGSRGTGELFF. CDR3 bases: TGCAGTGCTAGTGTTCCGGGATCTCGGGGCACCGGGGAGCTGTTTTTT.

In this sample, this clonotype turned up once. The rearrangement joins TRBV3-1 to TRBJ2-2, with D unresolved. This CDR3 spans 12 amino acids. Germline values: CDR1 LGHDT, CDR2 YNNKEL (reference sequence). V dropped 8 bases and J dropped 4 bases, with 8 bases sitting between them. The CDR3 spells CASGFSTGELFF. In DNA form, the CDR3 reads TGTGCCAGCGGCTTTTCCACCGGGGAGCTGTTTTTT. The full variable domain, with the rest looked up from reference TRBV3-1 and TRBJ2-2, is DTAVSQTPKYLVTQMGNDKSIKCEQNLGHDTMYWYKQDSKKFLKIMFSYNNKELIINETVPNRFSPKSPDKAHLNLHINSLELGDSAVYFCASGFSTGELFFGEGSRLTVL.

This chain joins TRBV3-1 and TRBJ2-7; D unclear. The germline V gene encodes CDR1 LGHDT and CDR2 YNNKEL (reference sequence). CDR3 size: 13 residues. V was pared by 4 bases and J by 2 bases, with 9 bases between. In DNA, the CDR3 is TGTGCCAGCAGCCTCCAGCCCCCCTACGAGCAGTACTTC. Protein sequence: CASSLQPPYEQYF.

The CDR3 coding sequence is TGTGCCAGCAGTGTTAGGACAGGGTCTCAGGAGACCCAGTACTTC. This sequence encodes CASSVRTGSQETQYF. V usage is TRBV6-1 and J usage is TRBJ2-5, with TRBD1 matching 8 bases. Germline V gives CDR1 MNHNS, CDR2 SASEGT. The CDR3 is 15 residues long. The V gene end was trimmed by 4 bases and the J gene end by 5 bases; junction bases not matched to a gene: 9.

The rearrangement joins TRBV11-2 to TRBJ1-1; D is ambiguous. Trimming pared 7 bases from V and 1 base from J, leaving 10 bases between. This CDR3 comprises 13 residues. Germline CDR1 is SGHAT and CDR2 is FQNNGV. The CDR3 spells CASIGKSNTEAFF. CDR3 in DNA: TGTGCCAGCATTGGGAAATCGAACACTGAAGCTTTCTTT.

This chain connects TRBV18 to TRBJ2-7, with 10 positions matching TRBD2. The CDR3 loop spans 15 amino acids. The junction had 5 bases not matched to a gene; V was cut back by 5 bases and J by 1 base. Germline CDR1 is KGHSH and CDR2 is LQKENI. DNA for the CDR3: TGTGCCAGCTCATTACTAGCGGGGAATTCCTACGAGCAGTACTTC. Translated: CASSLLAGNSYEQYF.

To note about this clonotype: The junction differs from germline at one of its ends, possibly a read error. The V gene is TRBV7-9, the J gene TRBJ2-4; 8 nucleotides match TRBD2. Germline CDR1 SEHNR, CDR2 FQNEAQ (reference sequence). This CDR3 has 14 amino acids. CDR3 amino acids: CASSLGQRGNIQYF. DNA of the CDR3: TGTGCCAGCAGTTTAGGACAGCGGGGGAACATTCAGTACTTC.

The count of this clonotype is one. This sequence joins TRBV4-1 and TRBJ2-7, with 9 positions matching TRBD1. The CDR3 length is 18 residues. Germline CDR1 is MGHRA and CDR2 is YSYEKL. The V segment lost 2 bases and the J segment 2 bases; nucleotides outside the gene matches: 13. CDR3 nucleotide sequence: TGCGCCAGCAGCCAACCCTTGGCCCCGGGACAGGGAGCCTACGAGCAGTACTTC. Encoded protein: CASSQPLAPGQGAYEQYF.

The chain uses TRBV2 and TRBJ2-5; D not certain. Germline assignment: CDR1 SNHLY and CDR2 FYNNEI. Deletions cut 4 bases from V and 5 bases from J, with 11 bases between. This CDR3 contains 13 residues. CDR3 DNA: TGTGCCAGCAGTGTAGTAAGGTCGGAGACCCAGTACTTC. Translation gives CASSVVRSETQYF.

J is TRBJ2-7 and V is TRBV6-5; 9 nucleotides agree with TRBD2. The junction had 5 bases not matched to a gene; V was cut back by 6 bases and J by 2 bases. The CDR3 is made up of 14 amino acids. Germline V gene lookup returns CDR1 MNHEY and CDR2 SVGAGI. CDR3 protein: CASSYRLAAYEQYF. The CDR3 DNA reads as TGTGCCAGCAGCTACAGACTAGCGGCCTACGAGCAGTACTTC.

This chain uses TRBV5-4 with TRBJ2-2; D remains unclear. The germline V and J ends were trimmed by 3 bases and 0 bases, with 6 bases remaining between them. The germline gives CDR1 SGHNT, CDR2 YYREEE (reference sequence). The CDR3 totals 14 residues. CDR3 region: CASSSRTNTGELFF. The CDR3 DNA sequence: TGTGCCAGCAGCTCCCGGACGAACACCGGGGAGCTGTTTTTT.

The chain uses TRBV3-1 and TRBJ1-2, with a tentative D call TRBD1 (6 bases). Germline V gene sequence: CDR1 LGHDT, CDR2 YNNKEL (reference sequence). CDR3 length: 13 residues. The V end lost 3 bases, the J end lost 7 bases, and 12 bases lay between the germline ends. CDR3 residues: CASSHGPDSGYTF. In DNA, the CDR3 is TGTGCCAGCAGCCATGGGCCGGACAGTGGCTACACCTTC. Using reference TRBV3-1 and TRBJ1-2 for the parts outside the CDR3, the full variable domain is DTAVSQTPKYLVTQMGNDKSIKCEQNLGHDTMYWYKQDSKKFLKIMFSYNNKELIINETVPNRFSPKSPDKAHLNLHINSLELGDSAVYFCASSHGPDSGYTFGSGTRLTVV.

CDR3 nucleotides: TGTGCCTGGAGTGTTGGGGGAGAAAAACTGTTTTTT. This sequence encodes CAWSVGGEKLFF. This chain links TRBV30 with TRBJ1-4; possibly TRBD1 for D (5 bases). Trimming took off 0 bases at V and 8 bases at J, with 7 bases between the two ends. Germline CDR1 reads GTSNPN; CDR2 reads SVGIG (reference sequence). The CDR3 is made up of 12 amino acids. Full variable domain (remainder filled in from reference TRBV30 and TRBJ1-4): SQTIHQWPATLVQPVGSPLSLECTVEGTSNPNLYWYRQAAGRGLQLLFYSVGIGQISSEVPQNLSASRPQDRQFILSSKKLLLSDSGFYLCAWSVGGEKLFFGSGTQLSVL.

The CDR3 protein is CASSMGAHFVQPQHF. In DNA form, the CDR3 reads TGTGCCAGTAGTATGGGGGCCCACTTCGTCCAGCCCCAGCATTTT. This chain connects TRBV19 to TRBJ1-5; the D gene is possibly TRBD1 (6 bases). The V end lost 3 bases, the J end lost 7 bases, and 16 bases lay between the germline ends. The CDR3 totals 15 residues. Germline CDR1 reads LNHDA; CDR2 reads SQIVND (reference sequence). Filled out from reference TRBV19 and TRBJ1-5, the complete variable domain reads DGGITQSPKYLFRKEGQNVTLSCEQNLNHDAMYWYRQDPGQGLRLIYYSQIVNDFQKGDIAEGYSVSREKKESFPLTVTSAQKNPTAFYLCASSMGAHFVQPQHFGDGTRLSIL.